This TCR beta chain is from a study of regulatory T cells in long-lasting Graves disease. For the study at large: Those Graves' patients who were newly diagnosed had been on antithyroid drugs under 3 months. Findings of the study overall: Persistent patients shared about 2,800 public clonotypes among themselves. Newly diagnosed patients shared fewer, at around 970.

About this clonotype itself: Its antigen is unknown.

Arm-PCR with iRepertoire HTBI primers amplified the CDR3 regions for these TCR beta libraries. From the multiplex PCR reads, TCRdb called clonotypes with MiXCR, one entry per CDR3 protein. The data show 350,000 to 500,000 distinct CDR3 sequences, about 14% seen once. The sample's time point: newly diagnosed GD, antithyroid drugs for less than 3 months. The TCR library used RNA extracted from PBMCs. The CDR3 sequence is 18 residues long. Deletions cut 2 bases from V and 2 bases from J, with 19 bases between. Germline values: CDR1 SGHRS, CDR2 YFSETQ. This sample also appeared in a second study, on T cells in Graves' hyperthyroidism and ophthalmopathy. From that study: Newly diagnosed hyperthyroidism patients aged 18 to 65 years had disease lasting under 2 months.

The clonotype originates from a woman in her fifties or sixties with Graves disease. Specimen: peripheral blood mononuclear cells (PBMCs), collected at new diagnosis, from a patient treated with antithyroid drugs. The chain is built from TRBV5-1 and TRBJ2-2; D is undetermined. In DNA, the CDR3 is TGCGCCAGCAGCTTACAGCCCCCGTGGACGGGTAACACCGGGGAGCTGTTTTTT. Residues: CASSLQPPWTGNTGELFF. Full variable domain (remainder filled in from reference TRBV5-1 and TRBJ2-2): KAGVTQTPRYLIKTRGQQVTLSCSPISGHRSVSWYQQTPGQGLQFLFEYFSETQRNKGNFPGRFSGRQFSNSRSEMNVSTLELGDSALYLCASSLQPPWTGNTGELFFGEGSRLTVL.